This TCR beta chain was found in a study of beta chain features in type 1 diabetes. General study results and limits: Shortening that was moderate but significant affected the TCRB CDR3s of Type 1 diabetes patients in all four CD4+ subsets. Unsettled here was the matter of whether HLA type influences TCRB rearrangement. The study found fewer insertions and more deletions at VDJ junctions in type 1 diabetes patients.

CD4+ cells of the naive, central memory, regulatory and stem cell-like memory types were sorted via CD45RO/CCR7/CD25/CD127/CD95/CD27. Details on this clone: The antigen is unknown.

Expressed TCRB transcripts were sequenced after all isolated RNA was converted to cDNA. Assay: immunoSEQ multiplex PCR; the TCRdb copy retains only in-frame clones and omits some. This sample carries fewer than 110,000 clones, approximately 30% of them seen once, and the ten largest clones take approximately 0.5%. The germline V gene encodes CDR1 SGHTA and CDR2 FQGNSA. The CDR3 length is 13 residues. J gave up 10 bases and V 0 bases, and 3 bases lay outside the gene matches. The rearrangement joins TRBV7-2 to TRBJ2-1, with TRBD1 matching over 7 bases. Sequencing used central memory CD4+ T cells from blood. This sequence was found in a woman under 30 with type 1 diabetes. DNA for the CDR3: TGTGCCAGCAGCTTAGCGCGGACAGGAGAGCAGTTCTTC. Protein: CASSLARTGEQFF.